The rows below give T cell receptor beta chains drawn from one sample of a study of shared clonotypes between healthy human individuals. Assay used: immunoSEQ multiplex PCR; TCRdb lists only in-frame clones, some missing. The sample comprises over a million clones, around three quarters of which are singletons, and roughly 0.65% rests with the top ten. The sample comprised memory CD4+ T cells from PBMCs. Receptors were obtained from a man between 18 and 35 years old in good health. Some clones in this sample may be carry-over from other donors' samples. CDR3s include the opening cysteine and the closing phenylalanine or tryptophan. D genes are given only for firm matches. Rows may omit the clone size; those that give it use once, few, many or a size class.

clone_size | d_call | j_call | v_call | cdr3_nt | cdr3_aa
once | TRBD1 | TRBJ2-3 | TRBV4-2 | TGTGCCAGCAGCCAAGTAGGACAGGGGGTAGATACGCAGTATTTT | CASSQVGQGVDTQYF
once | TRBD1 | TRBJ1-1 | TRBV10-3 | TGTGCCATCAGTAACACAGGGGTTGAAGCTTTCTTT | CAISNTGVEAFF
NA | NA | TRBJ1-2 | TRBV14 | TGTGCCAGCAGCCTAACAGGAGAATCCAACTATGGCTACACCTTC | CASSLTGESNYGYTF
NA | TRBD2 | TRBJ2-1 | TRBV7-9 | TGTGCCAGCAGCCCTCGGGGGGAGGGCCGGGCTGAGCAGTTCTTC | CASSPRGEGRAEQFF
NA | NA | TRBJ1-2 | TRBV11-2 | TGTGCCAGCAGCTTATCCCGGACGGCCAACTATGGCTACACCTTC | CASSLSRTANYGYTF
NA | TRBD2 | TRBJ2-5 | TRBV5-1 | TGCGCCAGCAGCTTGGAGGGGACTAGCTGGGAGACCCAGTACTTC | CASSLEGTSWETQYF
NA | TRBD1 | TRBJ1-3 | TRBV5-1 | TGCGCCAGCACCTCCGGGGACAGCTCTGGAAACACCATATATTTT | CASTSGDSSGNTIYF
NA | NA | TRBJ1-2 | TRBV18 | TGTGCCAGCTCACCCGGGGAGGCCTATGGCTACACCTTC | CASSPGEAYGYTF
NA | NA | TRBJ2-5 | TRBV18 | TGTGCCAGCTCACCAAAGGAGACCCAGTACTTC | CASSPKETQYF
NA | TRBD2 | TRBJ2-1 | TRBV4-1 | TGCGCCAGCAGCCTCGGATCAGCGGGGAACTACAATGAGCAGTTCTTC | CASSLGSAGNYNEQFF
NA | NA | TRBJ2-3 | TRBV11-3 | TGTGCCAGCAGCTTTTCGGGAGCGGTCGCAGATACGCAGTATTTT | CASSFSGAVADTQYF
NA | TRBD2 | TRBJ2-2 | TRBV30 | TGTGCCTGGAGGACGGGGGGGACGAACACCGGGGAGCTGTTTTTT | CAWRTGGTNTGELFF
once | NA | TRBJ2-7 | TRBV28 | TGTGCCAGCAGTTCAGACGGACGGTCCAGGTACGAGCAGTACTTC | CASSSDGRSRYEQYF
few | NA | TRBJ2-7 | TRBV29-1 | TGCAGCGTTGACTCGGGTGGCTACGAGCAGTACTTC | CSVDSGGYEQYF
NA | TRBD1 | TRBJ2-3 | TRBV28 | TGTGCCAGTTCATCAACAAACAGGGGGACAGATACGCAGTATTTT | CASSSTNRGTDTQYF
NA | TRBD1 | TRBJ1-4 | TRBV7-9 | TGTGCCAGCAGCTGGACAGGGACCATTGAAAAACTGTTTTTT | CASSWTGTIEKLFF
NA | TRBD1 | TRBJ1-2 | TRBV25-1 | TGTGCCAGCAGTGGGGGACAGGGGGCGGGAGGCTACACCTTC | CASSGGQGAGGYTF
NA | TRBD1 | TRBJ2-7 | TRBV18 | TGTGCCAGCTCACCTACAGGGGGCAAGAACGAGCAGTACTTC | CASSPTGGKNEQYF
NA | NA | TRBJ2-6 | TRBV5-1 | TGCGCCAGCAGCTTGGTACATGGGGGCAACGTCCTGACTTTC | CASSLVHGGNVLTF
NA | NA | TRBJ2-1 | TRBV4-2 | TGTGCCAGCAGCCAATGGGCGGGGCGCCTCTACAATGAGCAGTTCTTC | CASSQWAGRLYNEQFF
NA | TRBD1 | TRBJ1-5 | TRBV2 | TGTGCCAGCAGCCCATCCACCGGGACAGGGGACAATCAGCCCCAGCATTTT | CASSPSTGTGDNQPQHF
few | NA | TRBJ2-5 | TRBV30 | TGTGCCTGCCCTTGGGTGGTCTTAGAGACCCAGTACTTC | CACPWVVLETQYF
NA | NA | TRBJ2-2 | TRBV11-2 | TGTGCCAGCAGCCTTAACGCGAACACCGGGGAGCTGTTTTTT | CASSLNANTGELFF
NA | TRBD1 | TRBJ1-1 | TRBV11-2 | TGTGCCAGCAGCCAGACAGGGGGGTCCACTGAAGCTTTCTTT | CASSQTGGSTEAFF
NA | NA | TRBJ1-4 | TRBV4-1 | TGCGCCAGCAGCCAAGACACCGAAGGAGCTACTAATGAAAAACTGTTTTTT | CASSQDTEGATNEKLFF
NA | NA | TRBJ1-2 | TRBV9 | TGTGCCAGCAGCGTAGGAGAAGGGAGGGGTACTAACTATGGCTACACCTTC | CASSVGEGRGTNYGYTF
many | TRBD1 | TRBJ1-2 | TRBV6-1 | TGTGCCAGCAGACACGGACAGGGGGATGGCTACACCTTC | CASRHGQGDGYTF
NA | NA | TRBJ1-4 | TRBV5-1 | TGCGCCAGCACCCTTGGGGGGGACTATGAAAAACTGTTTTTT | CASTLGGDYEKLFF
few | TRBD2 | TRBJ2-3 | TRBV7-2 | TGTGCCAGCAGCTACACTAGCGGCACAGATACGCAGTATTTT | CASSYTSGTDTQYF
NA | TRBD1 | TRBJ2-5 | TRBV5-1 | TGCGCCAGCAGCGGACCGACAGGGACCCCCGGAGAGACCCAGTACTTC | CASSGPTGTPGETQYF
NA | NA | TRBJ2-7 | TRBV18 | TGTGCCAGCTCACCACGGACCACCGAGCAGTACTTC | CASSPRTTEQYF